This T cell receptor beta chain appears in the sequencing data of a study of T-cell memory formation after mild COVID-19. General study points: The CD4+ clones that contracted clustered mainly within CM and EM, and the CD8+ clones concentrated in EMRA.

Using constant-segment primers, 5'RACE produced TCR alpha and TCR beta cDNA libraries carrying sample barcodes and UMIs. TCRdb recomputed calls from the 5' RACE reads with MiXCR, one row per CDR3 protein. The sample has 95,000 to 120,000 distinct CDR3 sequences, approximately 21% seen once. Comments on this clonotype: Its matching antigen is unknown.

Trimming pared 2 bases from V and 5 bases from J, leaving 19 bases between. Germline V gene lookup returns CDR1 SGHKS and CDR2 YYEKEE (reference sequence). This CDR3 contains 16 residues. The sequence derives from a young man who had mild COVID-19 (a few samples of this study predate the infection). Cell type and time point are not known. The chain is built from TRBV5-5 and TRBJ1-2; tentatively, D is TRBD1 (6 bases). Sequences were obtained from PBMCs or a T cell subset sorted from them (not recorded which). DNA for the CDR3: TGTGCCAGCAGCTTCCTTCCCGACAGGCCTTCTTATGGCTACACCTTC. Translated: CASSFLPDRPSYGYTF.